These T cell receptor beta chains were read from a single sample in a study of OX40 agonist ivuxolimab in advanced cancers. The method was immunoSEQ multiplex PCR; TCRdb's version includes in-frame clones alone and lacks a portion of them. The sample contains about 63,000 clones, about nine tenths of which appear only once. The sample consisted of CD4+ or CD8+ T cells sorted from blood, taken in a trial of the OX40 agonist ivuxolimab. The source of these receptors is an adult with an advanced solid tumor such as melanoma, head and neck, liver or kidney cancer. The CDR3 runs from the conserved cysteine through the conserved F or W.

CDR3: CASSARDRGVRETQYF
length: 16
V: TRBV7-9
J: TRBJ2-5

CDR3: CAIRDRGTGYGYTF
length: 14
V: TRBV10-3
J: TRBJ1-2

CDR3: CASSPAGSHEQYF
length: 13
V: TRBV7-7
J: TRBJ2-7

CDR3: CASSDIQTYGGGTDTQYF
length: 18
V: TRBV9
J: TRBJ2-3

CDR3: CASSSMDREGYTF
length: 13
V: TRBV5-1
J: TRBJ1-2

CDR3: CASSLGIRTGDWGEKLFF
length: 18
V: TRBV5-1
J: TRBJ1-4

CDR3: CASKLSYRGRDYGYTF
length: 16
V: TRBV6-4
J: TRBJ1-2

CDR3: CASSYGRYEQYF
length: 12
V: TRBV6-6
J: TRBJ2-7

CDR3: CATSIRDRAQETQYF
length: 15
V: TRBV19
J: TRBJ2-5

CDR3: CASSLIRQGRTGELFF
length: 16
V: TRBV28
J: TRBJ2-2

CDR3: CASSDTGPTGELFF
length: 14
V: TRBV6-4
J: TRBJ2-2

CDR3: CASSPRGRGNTEAFF
length: 15
V: TRBV4-2
J: TRBJ1-1

CDR3: CASSLGLAGGETQYF
length: 15
V: TRBV7-6
J: TRBJ2-5

CDR3: CASSGGLSDEQYF
length: 13
V: TRBV11-3
J: TRBJ2-7

CDR3: CASSLSSGDSYEQYF
length: 15
V: TRBV7-3
J: TRBJ2-7

CDR3: CASSVGPSGGNEQFF
length: 15
V: TRBV9
J: TRBJ2-1

CDR3: CASSESIVRGPADTQYF
length: 17
V: TRBV10-2
J: TRBJ2-3

CDR3: CATANPGVEKLFF
length: 13
V: TRBV15
J: TRBJ1-4

CDR3: CASSSGATYEQYF
length: 13
V: TRBV27
J: TRBJ2-7

CDR3: CASKVNNYGYTF
length: 12
V: TRBV2
J: TRBJ1-2

CDR3: CASSLASGLYNEQFF
length: 15
V: TRBV5-4
J: TRBJ2-1

CDR3: CASSVTHYRPVIGNEQFF
length: 18
V: TRBV9
J: TRBJ2-1

CDR3: CASSLGTGPNYEQYF
length: 15
V: TRBV5-4
J: TRBJ2-7

CDR3: CASSVSGTDINEQFF
length: 15
V: TRBV27
J: TRBJ2-1

CDR3: CASSLEVTPYEQYF
length: 14
V: TRBV7-9
J: TRBJ2-7

CDR3: CASSVRSDGLAGVGSSYNEQFF
length: 22
V: TRBV9
J: TRBJ2-1

CDR3: CASSFGTSGAYEQYF
length: 15
V: TRBV27
J: TRBJ2-7

CDR3: CASGQVTDTQYF
length: 12
V: TRBV28
J: TRBJ2-3

CDR3: CASKAYSNQPQHF
length: 13
V: TRBV2
J: TRBJ1-5

CDR3: CAWSWGNTEAFF
length: 12
V: TRBV30
J: TRBJ1-1

CDR3: CASSPEVRDTQYF
length: 13
V: TRBV9
J: TRBJ2-3

CDR3: CASSPPRSPGAF
length: 12
V: TRBV18
J: TRBJ1-1